These T cell receptor beta chains were read from a single sample in a study of blood T cell repertoires in COVID-19. Measured with immunoSEQ multiplex PCR; TCRdb has only the in-frame clones, and not every one. The data show around 230,000 clones, about nine tenths seen once. Sequenced sample: PBMCs or T cells enriched from blood (not recorded which). The receptors were gathered from a young woman with acute COVID-19. CDR3s include the opening cysteine and the closing phenylalanine or tryptophan. The order of the fields is D gene, clone size, V gene, J gene, CDR3 DNA, CDR3 protein. D genes are given only for firm matches. Size values are once, few and many counts, or a class for expanded clones, and some rows have none.

d_gene: -; abundance: -; v_gene: TRBV27; j_gene: TRBJ1-2; CDR3nt: TGTGCCAGCAGTTTGTACTCGCGGGCCTACTATGGCTACACCTTC; CDR3aa: CASSLYSRAYYGYTF
d_gene: -; abundance: -; v_gene: TRBV6-5; j_gene: TRBJ1-3; CDR3nt: TGTGCCAGCAGTTCCCGACCTCTTCTAGGGGACACCATATATTTT; CDR3aa: CASSSRPLLGDTIYF
d_gene: -; abundance: -; v_gene: TRBV20-1; j_gene: TRBJ2-3; CDR3nt: TGCAGTGCTAGTCAGGCGGGGGCGCACCCAGATACGCAGTATTTT; CDR3aa: CSASQAGAHPDTQYF
d_gene: -; abundance: -; v_gene: TRBV30; j_gene: TRBJ2-2; CDR3nt: TGTGCCTGGAGTCACAGGGACACCGGGGAGCTGTTTTTT; CDR3aa: CAWSHRDTGELFF
d_gene: TRBD1; abundance: -; v_gene: TRBV19; j_gene: TRBJ2-5; CDR3nt: TGTGCCAGTAGTATAAGGACAGGGGGCCAAGAGACCCAGTACTTC; CDR3aa: CASSIRTGGQETQYF
d_gene: -; abundance: -; v_gene: TRBV6-5; j_gene: TRBJ2-7; CDR3nt: TGTGCCAGCAGAGAGAGAGAGGAGCAGTACTTC; CDR3aa: CASREREEQYF
d_gene: -; abundance: -; v_gene: TRBV20-1; j_gene: TRBJ1-2; CDR3nt: TGCAGTGCTAGTCTTTCGGGACACCAAGCTAACTATGGCTACACCTTC; CDR3aa: CSASLSGHQANYGYTF
d_gene: -; abundance: -; v_gene: TRBV12-3/TRBV12-4; j_gene: TRBJ2-7; CDR3nt: TGTGCCAGCAGTTTCGGAGACTACGAGCAGTACTTC; CDR3aa: CASSFGDYEQYF
d_gene: -; abundance: -; v_gene: TRBV30; j_gene: TRBJ1-6; CDR3nt: TGTGCCTGGAGTCCCTACTCCCAGGGGATTAATTCACCCCTCCACTTT; CDR3aa: CAWSPYSQGINSPLHF
d_gene: TRBD2; abundance: once; v_gene: TRBV19; j_gene: TRBJ2-1; CDR3nt: TGTGCCAGTAGTACCTTCCCGGGGGGTTATGAGCAGTTCTTC; CDR3aa: CASSTFPGGYEQFF
d_gene: TRBD1; abundance: -; v_gene: TRBV12-5; j_gene: TRBJ1-1; CDR3nt: TGTGCTAGTGGATCCTCGACAGGGCTCGACACTGAAGCTTTCTTT; CDR3aa: CASGSSTGLDTEAFF
d_gene: -; abundance: once; v_gene: TRBV19; j_gene: TRBJ2-7; CDR3nt: TGTGCCAGTAGTCCCCGGGACAACTACGAGCAGTACTTC; CDR3aa: CASSPRDNYEQYF
d_gene: -; abundance: -; v_gene: TRBV7-9; j_gene: TRBJ2-7; CDR3nt: TGTGCCAGCAGCCAGATGGTCGAGCAGTACTTC; CDR3aa: CASSQMVEQYF
d_gene: -; abundance: -; v_gene: TRBV7-2; j_gene: TRBJ1-2; CDR3nt: TGTGCCAGCAGCTTAATCAGGGCAGAGGAAAGTGGCTACACCTTC; CDR3aa: CASSLIRAEESGYTF
d_gene: TRBD2; abundance: once; v_gene: TRBV5-1; j_gene: TRBJ2-7; CDR3nt: TGCGCCAGCAGCAGCGGGATATCCTACGAGCAGTACTTC; CDR3aa: CASSSGISYEQYF
d_gene: TRBD1; abundance: -; v_gene: TRBV4-1; j_gene: TRBJ1-5; CDR3nt: TGCGCCAGCAGCCAAGACCCCGGGACAGGGGGCTCCAATCAGCCCCAGCATTTT; CDR3aa: CASSQDPGTGGSNQPQHF
d_gene: TRBD1; abundance: -; v_gene: TRBV27; j_gene: TRBJ1-6; CDR3nt: TGTGCCAGCAGCCGGGACAGCCTGGGCTCACCCCTCCACTTT; CDR3aa: CASSRDSLGSPLHF
d_gene: -; abundance: -; v_gene: TRBV27; j_gene: TRBJ1-1; CDR3nt: TGTGCCAGCAGTTTAGGAGGTTCCACTGAAGCTTTCTTT; CDR3aa: CASSLGGSTEAFF
d_gene: -; abundance: -; v_gene: TRBV7-3; j_gene: TRBJ1-1; CDR3nt: TGTGCCAGCAGCATGGGGGCAGGGAACACTGAAGCTTTCTTT; CDR3aa: CASSMGAGNTEAFF
d_gene: -; abundance: -; v_gene: TRBV19; j_gene: TRBJ1-2; CDR3nt: TGTGCCAGTAGTAATTTCTCGAGTAGCTATGGCTACACCTTC; CDR3aa: CASSNFSSSYGYTF
d_gene: -; abundance: -; v_gene: TRBV7-9; j_gene: TRBJ2-3; CDR3nt: TGTGCCAGCGCCGCCCTAGGGGGGGGGCCCTTGGATACGCAGTATTTT; CDR3aa: CASAALGGGPLDTQYF
d_gene: -; abundance: -; v_gene: TRBV11-2; j_gene: TRBJ2-1; CDR3nt: TGTGCCAGCAGCTTAGATCGTTGGGCATTTAAACGCATCAATGAGCAGTTCTTC; CDR3aa: CASSLDRWAFKRINEQFF
d_gene: -; abundance: -; v_gene: TRBV19; j_gene: TRBJ1-5; CDR3nt: TGTGCCAGTACCCCGGGGTGGGGACAGCCCCAGCATTTT; CDR3aa: CASTPGWGQPQHF
d_gene: TRBD1; abundance: -; v_gene: TRBV7-2; j_gene: TRBJ1-6; CDR3nt: TGTGCCAGCAGCTTAAGGGATCGACAGGGATCCCCCCTCCACTTT; CDR3aa: CASSLRDRQGSPLHF
d_gene: TRBD1; abundance: -; v_gene: TRBV7-2; j_gene: TRBJ1-2; CDR3nt: TGTGCCAGCCTGGGACAGAACTATGGCTACACCTTC; CDR3aa: CASLGQNYGYTF
d_gene: TRBD1; abundance: -; v_gene: TRBV4-3; j_gene: TRBJ2-1; CDR3nt: TGCGCCAGCAGCCAAGAAGAGGACAGGGCCAATGAGCAGTTCTTC; CDR3aa: CASSQEEDRANEQFF
d_gene: TRBD1; abundance: -; v_gene: TRBV5-1; j_gene: TRBJ1-2; CDR3nt: TGCGCCAGCAGCCCACAGGGGGCAGACTATGGCTACACCTTC; CDR3aa: CASSPQGADYGYTF
d_gene: -; abundance: -; v_gene: TRBV19; j_gene: TRBJ1-1; CDR3nt: TGTGCCAGTAGTCCTGGACCGGGGGGTGAAGCTTTCTTT; CDR3aa: CASSPGPGGEAFF
d_gene: TRBD2; abundance: -; v_gene: TRBV7-2; j_gene: TRBJ2-3; CDR3nt: TGTGCCAGCAGCTTAGTAGCGGGGGATACGCAGTATTTT; CDR3aa: CASSLVAGDTQYF
d_gene: TRBD2; abundance: -; v_gene: TRBV7-3; j_gene: TRBJ2-1; CDR3nt: TGTGCCAGCAGCTTACGTTCTAGCGGGGTTTACAATGAGCAGTTCTTC; CDR3aa: CASSLRSSGVYNEQFF
d_gene: -; abundance: once; v_gene: TRBV21-1; j_gene: TRBJ1-5; CDR3nt: TGTGCCAGCAGCATACGAGAGCCCACGGGGGTGAGGCAGCCCCAGCATTTT; CDR3aa: CASSIREPTGVRQPQHF
d_gene: -; abundance: -; v_gene: TRBV5-1; j_gene: TRBJ1-4; CDR3nt: TGCGCCAGCAGCTTGATCGGGGGGTCTAATGAAAAACTGTTTTTT; CDR3aa: CASSLIGGSNEKLFF
d_gene: -; abundance: -; v_gene: TRBV7-2; j_gene: TRBJ1-5; CDR3nt: TGTGCCAGCAGCTCTGTTGGCGGTTATAGCAATCAGCCCCAGCATTTT; CDR3aa: CASSSVGGYSNQPQHF
d_gene: TRBD2; abundance: -; v_gene: TRBV2; j_gene: TRBJ2-3; CDR3nt: TGTGCCAGTTGGGGCCAGGGACTAGCGGTCAGGGGCACAGATACGCAGTATTTT; CDR3aa: CASWGQGLAVRGTDTQYF
d_gene: -; abundance: -; v_gene: TRBV28; j_gene: TRBJ2-7; CDR3nt: TGTGCCAGCAGACGGACAGCGTACCTACGAGAGCAGTACTTC; CDR3aa: CASRRTAYLREQYF
d_gene: TRBD1; abundance: -; v_gene: TRBV3-1/TRBV3-2; j_gene: TRBJ1-1; CDR3nt: TGTGCCAGCAGCTTCCGGGACAGGGGGCAAGCTTTCTTT; CDR3aa: CASSFRDRGQAFF
d_gene: -; abundance: -; v_gene: TRBV19; j_gene: TRBJ2-2; CDR3nt: TGTGCCAGTGGAGGGTTAAGGGCCGGGGAGCTGTTTTTT; CDR3aa: CASGGLRAGELFF
d_gene: -; abundance: -; v_gene: TRBV10-2; j_gene: TRBJ1-1; CDR3nt: TGCGCCAGTATGGCGGGGGTGAACACTGAAGCTTTCTTT; CDR3aa: CASMAGVNTEAFF
d_gene: -; abundance: -; v_gene: TRBV14; j_gene: TRBJ2-3; CDR3nt: TGTGCCAGCAGCCAAGCGGGCAGGGCTAGCACAGATACGCAGTATTTT; CDR3aa: CASSQAGRASTDTQYF
d_gene: TRBD1; abundance: -; v_gene: TRBV7-3; j_gene: TRBJ1-1; CDR3nt: TGTGCCAGCAGCGGGACAGAGAACACTGAAGCTTTCTTT; CDR3aa: CASSGTENTEAFF